This TCR beta chain was sequenced during a study of blood T cell repertoires in COVID-19. Individuals aged about 18 to 89 years were recruited from 24 US areas. Among Cohort 3 donors, those recovered had two negative PCRs, clearance, or symptom resolution. Clones were read by immunoSEQ multiplex PCR, and TCRdb kept only the in-frame ones, dropping some. The sample has roughly 240,000 clones; more than 70% are singletons. CDR1 SGHTS and CDR2 YDEGEE come from the germline V gene. CDR3 size: 17 residues. The V and J ends lost 5 bases and 4 bases, in that order; junction bases with no gene match: 11. The sequenced sample consisted of PBMCs or T cells enriched from blood (not recorded which). This receptor was taken from a woman in her 50s who had recovered from COVID-19. This chain connects TRBV5-8 to TRBJ1-5; 11 bases map to TRBD1. DNA for the CDR3: TGTGCCAGCAGTCCCGCATCCGGGACAGGGGGTAATCAGCCCCAGCATTTT. Encoded protein: CASSPASGTGGNQPQHF.